This entry is about one T cell receptor (beta chain). Its antigen is undetermined. The sample comes from a study of T cell responses to AZD1222 COVID-19 vaccine. Study background: Analysis merged second doses at about 4 or about 12 weeks.

V trimming: 5 bases; J trimming: 4 bases; junction bases outside the gene matches: 10. This CDR3 is built from 16 residues. Germline V gene sequence: CDR1 SGHAT, CDR2 FQDESV (reference sequence). Findings and caveats of the study: Spike-wide coverage was observed for vaccine-associated CD4 TCRs, with dominant responses at 160-218 and 743-854. Variant regions that are unmutated are reportedly the target of nearly half of spike-specific TCRs.

The repertoire was sequenced with immunoSEQ multiplex PCR; TCRdb's copy has only in-frame clones and lacks some. The repertoire holds 100,000 to 150,000 clones, 89% seen once, with approximately 4.2% in the top ten. The chain couples TRBV11-1 to TRBJ2-3; 9 bases map to TRBD1. The source was peripheral blood, collected on day 0 of AZD1222 vaccination. This TCR came from an adult in good health. CDR3 loop: CASSAGQGKGADTQYF. The DNA of the CDR3 is TGTGCCAGCAGCGCGGGACAGGGCAAGGGAGCAGATACGCAGTATTTT.